The present TCR beta chain was sequenced within a study of blood T cells in healthy people across ages. Study-level information: About one barcoded beta molecule per two T cells was the capture yield of template switching.

Between the trimmed V and J ends, which lost 5 bases and 13 bases, there was a span of 15 bases. Germline lookup yields CDR1 DFQATT and CDR2 SNEGSKA (reference sequence). This CDR3 contains 11 residues. A second roughly 6 to 11 cycle PCR used barcoded and J-beta primers. Using its own MiXCR run on the 5' RACE reads, TCRdb lists one record per CDR3 protein. The sample contains 1.5 million to 2 million distinct CDR3 sequences, 49% of which appear only once. General study points: Correlation between TCR beta diversity and naive T cell percentage was strong.

Details on this clonotype: The target antigen is unknown.

This chain joins TRBV20-1 and TRBJ2-4, with TRBD1 as a possible D gene (6 bases). Material for sequencing was blood. The source is a woman in her thirties or forties in good health. The CDR3 here is CSAGDTLEQYF. The CDR3 coding sequence is TGCAGTGCTGGGGACACCCTGGAGCAGTACTTC.